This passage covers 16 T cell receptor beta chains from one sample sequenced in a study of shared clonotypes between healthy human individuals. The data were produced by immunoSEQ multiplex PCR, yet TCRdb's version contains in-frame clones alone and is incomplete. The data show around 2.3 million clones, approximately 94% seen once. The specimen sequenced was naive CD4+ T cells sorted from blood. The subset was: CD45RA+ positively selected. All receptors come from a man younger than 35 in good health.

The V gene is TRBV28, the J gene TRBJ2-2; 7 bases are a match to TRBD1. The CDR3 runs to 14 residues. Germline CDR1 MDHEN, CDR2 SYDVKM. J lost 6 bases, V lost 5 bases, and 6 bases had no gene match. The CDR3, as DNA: TGTGCCAGCAGTACTTCAGGGACAGCCGGGGAGCTGTTTTTT. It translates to CASSTSGTAGELFF.

The CDR3 here is CAISEFGGKDTQYF. DNA of the CDR3: TGTGCCATCAGTGAGTTTGGGGGGAAAGATACGCAGTATTTT. The chain links TRBV10-3 to TRBJ2-3; TRBD2 might be the D (6 bases). V was pared by 1 base and J by 5 bases, with 10 bases between. Germline lookup yields CDR1 ENHRY and CDR2 SYGVKD. The CDR3 covers 14 residues.

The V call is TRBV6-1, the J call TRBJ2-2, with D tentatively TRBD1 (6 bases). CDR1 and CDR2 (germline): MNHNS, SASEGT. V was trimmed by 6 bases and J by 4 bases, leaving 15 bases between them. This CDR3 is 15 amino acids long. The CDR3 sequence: CASRGLTGFTGELFF. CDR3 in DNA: TGTGCCAGCAGGGGGTTAACAGGGTTCACCGGGGAGCTGTTTTTT.

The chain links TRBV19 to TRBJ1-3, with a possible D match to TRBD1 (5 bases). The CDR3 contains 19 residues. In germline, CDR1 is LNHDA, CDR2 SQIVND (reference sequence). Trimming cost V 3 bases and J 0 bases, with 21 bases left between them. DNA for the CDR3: TGTGCCAGTAGTATTACACCGGGACGTCGAATGGACTCTGGAAACACCATATATTTT. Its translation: CASSITPGRRMDSGNTIYF.

CDR3 sequence reads: CASSQEVADKSYEQYF. In DNA, the CDR3 is TGCGCCAGCAGCCAAGAGGTTGCGGACAAATCCTACGAGCAGTACTTC. The chain carries TRBV4-1 and TRBJ2-7; a weak D match, TRBD1 (5 bases). The ends were cut back, 0 bases at V and 1 base at J, with 13 bases in the middle. This CDR3 region has 16 residues. Germline V gene lookup returns CDR1 MGHRA and CDR2 YSYEKL.

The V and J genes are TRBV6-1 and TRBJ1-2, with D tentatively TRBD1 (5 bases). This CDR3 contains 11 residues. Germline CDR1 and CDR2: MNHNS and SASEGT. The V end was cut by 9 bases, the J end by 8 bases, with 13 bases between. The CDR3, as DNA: TGTGCCAGTTCAGGGTCCATCGGCTACACCTTC. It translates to CASSGSIGYTF.

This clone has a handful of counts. The CDR3 region has the DNA TGTGCCAGCAGCTTTAGGGGACAGGGGGTAGAGACCCAGTACTTC. Translating it yields CASSFRGQGVETQYF. The chain links TRBV11-2 to TRBJ2-5; TRBD1 agrees at 11 bases. V shed 3 bases and J 4 bases; nucleotides not matched to a gene: 4. CDR1 SGHAT and CDR2 FQNNGV come from the germline V gene. There are 15 residues in the CDR3.

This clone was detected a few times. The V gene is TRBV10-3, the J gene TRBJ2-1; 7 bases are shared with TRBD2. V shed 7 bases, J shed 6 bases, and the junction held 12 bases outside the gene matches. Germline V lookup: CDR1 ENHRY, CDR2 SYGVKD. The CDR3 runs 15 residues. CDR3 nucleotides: TGTGCCATCACCCGGGGGGTGGCTAGCCTCAATGAGCAGTTCTTC. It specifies CAITRGVASLNEQFF.

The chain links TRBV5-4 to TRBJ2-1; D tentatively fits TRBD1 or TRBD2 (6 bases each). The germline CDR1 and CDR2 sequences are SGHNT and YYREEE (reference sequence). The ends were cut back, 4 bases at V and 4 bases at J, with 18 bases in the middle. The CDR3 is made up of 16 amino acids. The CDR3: CASSTMGGQDYNEQFF. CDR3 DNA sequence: TGTGCCAGCAGCACGATGGGGGGCCAAGATTACAATGAGCAGTTCTTC.

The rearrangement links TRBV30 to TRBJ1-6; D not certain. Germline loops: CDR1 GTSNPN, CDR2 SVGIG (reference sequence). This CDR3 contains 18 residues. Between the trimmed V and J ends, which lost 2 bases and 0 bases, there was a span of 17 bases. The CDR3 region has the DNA TGTGCCTGGAGTCCCCTGGGCACCCCGAGCTCCTATAATTCACCCCTCCACTTT. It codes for CAWSPLGTPSSYNSPLHF.

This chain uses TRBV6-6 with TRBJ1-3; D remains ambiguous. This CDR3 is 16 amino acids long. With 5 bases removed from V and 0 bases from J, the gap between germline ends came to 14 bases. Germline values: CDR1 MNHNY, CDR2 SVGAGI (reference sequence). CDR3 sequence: CASSPAERSSGNTIYF. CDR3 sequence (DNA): TGTGCCAGCAGTCCCGCGGAAAGGAGCTCTGGAAACACCATATATTTT.

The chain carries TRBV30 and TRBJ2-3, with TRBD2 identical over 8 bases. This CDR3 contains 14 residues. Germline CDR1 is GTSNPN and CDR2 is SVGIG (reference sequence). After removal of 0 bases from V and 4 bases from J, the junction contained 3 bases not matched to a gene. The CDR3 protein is CAWSVTGGPDTQYF. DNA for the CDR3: TGTGCCTGGAGTGTTACGGGGGGGCCAGATACGCAGTATTTT.

The CDR3 DNA follows: TGTGCCAGTACTCCCAGGGACAGGGTACAAATGGGCTATGGCTACACCTTC. Translated, it gives CASTPRDRVQMGYGYTF. The chain uses TRBV19 and TRBJ1-2; TRBD1 agrees at 9 bases. Germline-derived CDR1 and CDR2 are LNHDA and SQIVND (reference sequence). The CDR3 has 17 amino acids. The junction had 16 bases not matched to a gene; V was cut back by 7 bases and J by 4 bases.

This chain's CDR3 is CASSYARTDPKGYTF. CDR3 bases: TGTGCCAGCAGTTACGCCCGGACAGACCCTAAGGGCTACACCTTC. This chain uses TRBV6-6 with TRBJ1-2; tentative D call: TRBD1 (6 bases). V was shortened by 2 bases and J by 8 bases, with 18 bases between the two germline ends. This CDR3 contains 15 residues. Germline CDR1 and CDR2: MNHNY and SVGAGI (reference sequence).

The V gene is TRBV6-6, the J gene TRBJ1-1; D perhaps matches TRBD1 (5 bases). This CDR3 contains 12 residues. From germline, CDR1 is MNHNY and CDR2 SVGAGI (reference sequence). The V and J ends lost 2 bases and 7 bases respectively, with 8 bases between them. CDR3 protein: CASSYPQGEAFF. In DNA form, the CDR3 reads TGTGCCAGCAGTTACCCTCAGGGTGAAGCTTTCTTT.

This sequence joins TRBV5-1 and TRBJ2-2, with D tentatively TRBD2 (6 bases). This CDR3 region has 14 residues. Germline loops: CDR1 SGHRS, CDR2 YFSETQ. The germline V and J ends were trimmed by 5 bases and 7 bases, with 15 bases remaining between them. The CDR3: CASSPTRPIGELFF. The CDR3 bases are TGCGCCAGCAGTCCGACTAGGCCCATCGGGGAGCTGTTTTTT.